What follows is one TCR beta chain and its context. Its antigen is not yet known. Base qualities were left out, and no much larger clone turns up one base away. The sample belongs to a study of T cell responses to AZD1222 COVID-19 vaccine (dated by TCRdb to about 2021). Turning to the overall study: A total of 233 trial participants underwent TCR sequencing, of whom some 210 received two doses of AZD1222 and some 26 received two doses of the MenACWY control vaccine. Trial participants were enrolled by age into 18-55, 56-69 and 70-plus year subgroups, with roughly 160, 29 and 62 TCR-sequenced participants respectively. Overall study results and their limits: The vaccine-associated CD4 TCRs covered the entire spike protein, and the dominant responses fell in regions 160-218 and 743-854. Only five or six AZD1222 recipients were SARS-CoV-2 seropositive at baseline, limiting conclusions about previously exposed vaccinees. No day 14 peak-response samples were available, so repertoires were characterized only after the peak T cell response. Participants were mostly white British, with more females than males. The authors suggested clonal diversity may have been underestimated. Reportedly, almost half of the unique spike-specific TCRs recognized epitopes lying outside the regions that are mutated in the B.1.351 and B.1.1.7 variants. In the small 56-69-year group, the increase in depth fell short of significance, most likely because of low power. Spike-specific TCR breadth and depth rose significantly after two AZD1222 doses compared with day 0 and with MenACWY recipients.

The CDR3 regions of human TCRbeta chains were analyzed by immunosequencing. From the authors' description of their analysis: TCRs in the repertoires were compared against a reference library of SARS-CoV-2-specific TCRs that had been generated with the MIRA antigen-specificity platform. Breadth was defined as the fraction of unique TCRs that were SARS-CoV-2-associated, and depth was defined as the fraction of total T cells that were SARS-CoV-2-associated. Each spike-specific TCR was assigned to its reactive spike region and to a CD4 or CD8 class using the MIRA data. Log10-transformed breadth and depth values were compared by one-way ANOVA with Sidak's multiple comparisons tests. This immuneACCESS table, as held by TCRdb, lists in-frame sequences with V and J called but not all clones. Of the missing ones, under half trace to an unresolved V gene in checked studies; the others have no known cause. V, J and clone size reflect that table, while D and trimming were determined from the DNA. Across this sample there are about 140,000 clones, with about 93% seen only once. The ten top clones hold less than 5% of the sample.

Trimming removed 5 bases from V and 5 bases from J; the gene matches leave 11 bases unexplained. From cysteine to phenylalanine, the CDR3 is 15 amino acids long. Left in the record is the CDR3 DNA by itself, 45 bases read in frame from the first base. Based on the germline V gene, the CDR1 and CDR2 sequences are SGHAT and FQNNGV. In the paper's terms, the time point label means: about 28 days (+/-7) after the second vaccine dose. AZD1222 recipients given second doses at about 4 weeks or at about 12 weeks were pooled, since spike-specific TCR depth and breadth were not found to differ between the two schedules. The vaccinee samples were drawn from two UK trials, COV001 and COV002, one of which was a single-blind randomized controlled phase 2/3 trial testing AZD1222 (ChAdOx1 nCoV-19) in healthy adults. Trial participant PBMC samples were collected at day 0 and day 28 after the second dose for TCRbeta chain sequencing.

The specimen was peripheral blood, collected 28 days after the second AZD1222 dose. The sequence joins TRBV11-2 to TRBJ2-5; 7 middle bases align to TRBD1. The sequence derives from an adult who received the AZD1222 COVID-19 vaccine. The nucleotide sequence reads TGTGCCAGCAGCCCGAAGACAGGGCTTAGGGAGACCCAGTACTTC. Its amino acids are CASSPKTGLRETQYF.